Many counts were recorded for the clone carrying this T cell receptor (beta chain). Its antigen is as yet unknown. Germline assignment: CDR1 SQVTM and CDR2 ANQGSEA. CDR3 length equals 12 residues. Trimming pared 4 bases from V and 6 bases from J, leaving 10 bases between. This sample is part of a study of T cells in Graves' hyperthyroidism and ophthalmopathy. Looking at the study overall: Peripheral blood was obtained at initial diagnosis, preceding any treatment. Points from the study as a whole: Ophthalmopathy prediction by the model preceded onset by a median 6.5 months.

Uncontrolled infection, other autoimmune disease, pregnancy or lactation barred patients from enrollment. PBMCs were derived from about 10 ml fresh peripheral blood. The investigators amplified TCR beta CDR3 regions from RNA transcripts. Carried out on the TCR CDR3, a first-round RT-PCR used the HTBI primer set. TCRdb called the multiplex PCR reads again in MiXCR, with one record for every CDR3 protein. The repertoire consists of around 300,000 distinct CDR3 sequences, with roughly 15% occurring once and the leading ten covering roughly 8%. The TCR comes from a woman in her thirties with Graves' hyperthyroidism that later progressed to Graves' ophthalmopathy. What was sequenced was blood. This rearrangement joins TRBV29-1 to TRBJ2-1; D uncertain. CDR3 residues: CSVGPAPNEQFF. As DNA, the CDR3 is TGCAGCGTTGGACCCGCGCCCAATGAGCAGTTCTTC.